This T cell receptor (beta chain) was sequenced during a study of cytomegalovirus exposure and HLA in healthy donors. Study-wide points: The majority of TCR sequences were rare, yet some public TCRs appeared in many donors.

Donors consisted of healthy bone marrow donors. About this clone itself: Its antigen is currently unknown.

Use of 60 Vbeta and 13 Jbeta primers characterized the PCR. Generated by immunoSEQ multiplex PCR, the TCRdb table keeps only in-frame clones and is missing some. The sample holds approximately 200,000 clones. Trimming took 3 bases from V and 0 from J; bases not matched to a gene: 2. The CDR3 runs 16 residues. CDR1 is SGHDN and CDR2 is FVKESK in the germline V gene. V gene TRBV14 combines with J gene TRBJ2-3; 11 nucleotides agree with TRBD2. Sequencing was carried out using PBMCs. This receptor was identified in a boy between 5 and 17 years old in good health and CMV-seronegative. The CDR3 protein is CASSHRLAGSTDTQYF. The CDR3 DNA is TGTGCCAGCAGCCATCGACTAGCGGGGAGCACAGATACGCAGTATTTT. Complete variable domain (other parts from reference TRBV14 and TRBJ2-3): EAGVTQFPSHSVIEKGQTVTLRCDPISGHDNLYWYRRVMGKEIKFLLHFVKESKQDESGMPNNRFLAERTGGTYSTLKVQPAELEDSGVYFCASSHRLAGSTDTQYFGPGTRLTVL.